This TCR beta chain stems from a study of T cells after yellow fever vaccination. Study context: Those fractions that held only low numbers of cells were prepared using the SMART-Seq v4 Ultra Low Input RNA kit.

Turning to this clonotype: What it binds is not known.

This CDR3 has 14 amino acids. Trimming took off 3 bases at V and 0 bases at J, with 8 bases between the two ends. TCRdb re-analysed the 5' RACE reads in MiXCR, keeping a single row per CDR3 protein. The profile shows around 340,000 distinct CDR3 sequences, roughly an eighth of them singletons. General observations from the study: High-abundance clonotypes from the bulk population could contaminate FACS-sorted repertoires. The CD4 compartment and the CD8 compartment contained a small share of clonotypes in common. Weaker overall was a secondary response that nonetheless peaked faster, on day 5 versus 15.

The clonotype comes from a man in his late teens or twenties who received the YFV17D yellow fever vaccine. The chain uses TRBV12-3 or TRBV12-4 and TRBJ1-1; no reliable D call. Specimen: CD4+ T cells sorted from PBMCs, collected 15 days after the yellow fever booster vaccination. The CDR3 is CASSLHPLNTEAFF. The CDR3 region has the DNA TGTGCCAGCAGTTTGCACCCTCTGAACACTGAAGCTTTCTTT.